Below are 32 T cell receptor beta chains sequenced from a single sample in a study of molecular identifiers for immune sequencing clone quantification. TCRdb re-called the PCR reads through MiXCR, storing one row per CDR3 protein. The data show roughly 320,000 distinct CDR3 sequences, around a fifth seen once. Material for sequencing was naive CD8+ T cells from blood, with Jurkat cell RNA spiked in. Documented subset: FACS-sorted CD8+CD4-CCR7+CD45RA+ naive T cells. The receptor set was obtained from a human donor in good health. Some libraries in this study had Jurkat cell RNA spiked in.

This clonotype was counted only a few times. This chain links TRBV7-9 with TRBJ2-7; D possibly corresponds to TRBD2 (6 bases). The CDR3 consists of 11 residues. The V and J ends lost 4 bases and 12 bases respectively, with 13 bases between them. Germline V lookup: CDR1 SEHNR, CDR2 FQNEAQ (reference sequence). The CDR3 protein is CASSSRDSLYF. The CDR3 coding sequence is TGTGCCAGCAGCTCCAGGGACTCGTTGTACTTC.

This clonotype was detected many times. The chain is built from TRBV6-2 or TRBV6-3 and TRBJ2-5; D not certain. V lost 7 bases, J lost 1 base, and 10 bases lay in between. CDR1 and CDR2 from the germline V gene are MNHEY and SVGEGT. The CDR3 covers 13 residues. The CDR3 region has the DNA TGTGCCAGCACTGACCGAGGCCAAGAGACCCAGTACTTC. This translates into CASTDRGQETQYF.

Many counts were recorded for this clonotype. The chain joins TRBV14 to TRBJ2-3; weak D call: TRBD1 (6 bases). The CDR3 is 14 amino acids. CDR1 is SGHDN and CDR2 is FVKESK in the germline V gene. V lost 4 bases and J lost 6, with 14 bases in between. For the CDR3, the DNA is TGTGCCAGCAGCCTCACAACAGGGCCCGATACGCAGTATTTT. This translates into CASSLTTGPDTQYF.

This clonotype appeared many times. One end of the junction does not line up with germline, which may come from a read error. V is TRBV6-5 and J is TRBJ2-7; tentative D call: TRBD1 (5 bases). Germline V gene lookup returns CDR1 MNHEY and CDR2 SVGAGI. This CDR3 spans 12 amino acids. The CDR3 nucleotides read TGTGCCAGCAGGGGGCCTCGACTCACCCCCCACTTC. Translating gives CASRGPRLTPHF.

Note on this clonotype: Possible read error: a much larger clone is one base away. The chain recombines TRBV9 with TRBJ1-5; no clear D. V was shortened by 1 base and J by 4 bases, with 6 bases between the two germline ends. Germline CDR1 reads SGDLS; CDR2 reads YYNGEE. CDR3 length: 13 residues. Written as DNA, the CDR3 is TGTGCCAGCAGCGTATGGGCGAATCAGCCCCAGCATTTT. Translated, it gives CASSVWANQPQHF.

Ten or more counts support this clonotype. The genes are TRBV5-4 and TRBJ2-1; maybe TRBD2 (5 bases). The germline V gene has CDR1 SGHNT and CDR2 YYREEE (reference sequence). The CDR3 totals 16 residues. Trimming took off 4 bases at V and 4 bases at J, with 18 bases between the two ends. Here the CDR3 DNA reads TGTGCCAGCAGCCCCGAGATCGGACTTCGTTACAATGAGCAGTTCTTC. The encoded protein is CASSPEIGLRYNEQFF.

In its sample, this clonotype was seen many times. V gene TRBV29-1 combines with J gene TRBJ2-1, with a possible D match to TRBD1 (6 bases). V was cut by 1 base and J by 10 bases, with 14 bases left in between. This CDR3 has 13 amino acids. The germline CDR1 and CDR2 sequences are SQVTM and ANQGSEA. The CDR3 coding sequence is TGCAGCGTTGAAGTGGGACACACTGAGGAGCAGTTCTTC. It specifies CSVEVGHTEEQFF.

The sample holds many counts of this clonotype. The chain employs TRBV6-5 and TRBJ2-3, with 8 bases that match TRBD1. The V and J ends lost 5 bases and 5 bases, in that order; junction bases with no gene match: 9. Germline V CDR1 and CDR2: MNHEY, SVGAGI. The CDR3 sequence is 15 residues long. CDR3 coding DNA: TGTGCCAGCAGTACTGGGGTCAGGGGGCTAGATACGCAGTATTTT. Protein product: CASSTGVRGLDTQYF.

The genes are TRBV19 and TRBJ2-3; D unresolved. Germline V gene data show CDR1 as LNHDA and CDR2 as SQIVND (reference sequence). The CDR3 has 13 amino acids. Deletions cut 9 bases from V and 1 base from J, with 11 bases between. CDR3 amino acids: CASRLGGTDTQYF. CDR3 nucleotides: TGTGCCAGCAGGCTTGGGGGCACAGATACGCAGTATTTT.

This clonotype has ten or more counts. This rearrangement joins TRBV28 to TRBJ1-5; the D is unclear. V lost 3 bases and J 5 bases, leaving 17 bases between the germline ends. The germline CDR1 and CDR2 sequences are MDHEN and SYDVKM. The CDR3 runs to 16 residues. The CDR3 loop is CASSFKPASFDQPQHF. The CDR3, as DNA: TGTGCCAGCAGTTTTAAGCCGGCTTCTTTTGATCAGCCCCAGCATTTT.

This clonotype has at least ten counts. The rearrangement joins TRBV6-4 to TRBJ2-4; TRBD2 matches at 13 bases. Germline CDR1 reads MRHNA; CDR2 reads SNTAGT. J lost 0 bases, V lost 4 bases, and 3 bases had no gene match. The CDR3 contains 17 residues. The CDR3 coding sequence is TGTGCCAGCAGTGGACTAGCGGGAGGTCCAGCCAAAAACATTCAGTACTTC. Translated: CASSGLAGGPAKNIQYF.

In the case of this clonotype: A much larger clone differs from this one at a single base, so this may be a read error. The chain combines TRBV4-1 with TRBJ1-1, with 8 bases matching TRBD1. Trimming removed 4 bases from V and 5 bases from J; junction bases left unmatched: 12. This CDR3 is built from 16 residues. Germline V gives CDR1 MGHRA, CDR2 YSYEKL. This chain's CDR3 is CASSLVSGGADTEAFF. The CDR3, as DNA: TGCGCCAGCAGCCTAGTGTCAGGGGGCGCGGATACTGAAGCTTTCTTT.

This clonotype was counted at least ten times. The chain is built from TRBV15 and TRBJ2-7; 9 nucleotides match TRBD1. The CDR3 consists of 13 residues. Germline CDR1 LNHNV, CDR2 YYDKDF (reference sequence). With V trimmed by 8 bases and J by 6 bases, 8 bases remained unmatched. In DNA, the CDR3 is TGTGCCACCCGTAGACAGACAGGGGGCGAGCAGTACTTC. Amino acid sequence: CATRRQTGGEQYF.

On this clonotype: This may be a read error, as it is one base from a much larger clone. This chain joins TRBV30 and TRBJ2-7; 7 bases are a match to TRBD1. The germline gives CDR1 GTSNPN, CDR2 SVGIG (reference sequence). CDR3 size: 13 residues. Trimming at V came to 4 bases and at J to 5 bases, leaving 8 bases not matched to a gene. CDR3 in amino acids: CAWNPGQLHEQYF. The CDR3 region has the DNA TGTGCCTGGAATCCGGGACAGCTCCACGAGCAGTACTTC.

This clonotype was counted ten times or more. The gene calls are TRBV14 and TRBJ2-7; TRBD1 or TRBD2 may be the D gene (5 bases each). Germline V lookup: CDR1 SGHDN, CDR2 FVKESK. This CDR3 spans 15 amino acids. The V and J ends lost 1 base and 9 bases respectively, with 19 bases between them. The CDR3 nucleotides are TGTGCCAGCAGCCAAGCCCTGGACGTACGGGACGGGCAGTACTTC. Protein sequence: CASSQALDVRDGQYF.

This clonotype was detected ten times or more. The V call is TRBV12-3 or TRBV12-4, the J call TRBJ2-1, with D tentatively TRBD2 (6 bases). The CDR3 sequence is 13 residues long. The germline V and J ends were trimmed by 6 bases and 3 bases, with 9 bases remaining between them. CDR3 region: CASREGFYNEQFF. DNA for the CDR3: TGTGCCAGCAGGGAGGGGTTCTACAATGAGCAGTTCTTC.

J is TRBJ1-5 and V is TRBV3-1; unclear D gene. The V gene's germline CDR1 is LGHDT and CDR2 YNNKEL (reference sequence). This CDR3 is built from 16 residues. Between the trimmed V and J ends, which lost 1 base and 2 bases, there was a span of 12 bases. CDR3 nucleotide sequence: TGTGCCAGCAGCCAAGGATTTAGTTTTGGCAATCAGCCCCAGCATTTT. Its translation is CASSQGFSFGNQPQHF. The variable domain in full, with the rest retrieved from reference TRBV3-1 and TRBJ1-5, is DTAVSQTPKYLVTQMGNDKSIKCEQNLGHDTMYWYKQDSKKFLKIMFSYNNKELIINETVPNRFSPKSPDKAHLNLHINSLELGDSAVYFCASSQGFSFGNQPQHFGDGTRLSIL.

The V call is TRBV20-1, the J call TRBJ2-3; tentatively, D is TRBD1 (5 bases). Trimming pared 0 bases from V and 5 bases from J, leaving 9 bases between. The CDR3 loop spans 13 amino acids. The germline V gene has CDR1 DFQATT and CDR2 SNEGSKA (reference sequence). CDR3 amino acids: CSAREGVGDTQYF. DNA for the CDR3: TGCAGTGCTAGAGAAGGGGTGGGAGATACGCAGTATTTT.

This clonotype was recorded many times. The rearrangement uses TRBV7-9 and TRBJ2-2; D is unresolved. Trimming pared 5 bases from V and 3 bases from J, leaving 4 bases between. From germline, CDR1 is SEHNR and CDR2 FQNEAQ (reference sequence). The CDR3 has 12 residues. DNA for the CDR3: TGTGCCAGCAGCACGTACACCGGGGAGCTGTTTTTT. Translated: CASSTYTGELFF.

This clonotype showed up many times. V is TRBV6-2 or TRBV6-3 and J is TRBJ2-3; 10 bases agree with TRBD2. Per germline, CDR1 MNHEY and CDR2 SVGEGT. The CDR3 runs to 15 residues. The trim removed 5 bases at V and 6 bases at J, leaving 8 bases unmatched. As DNA, the CDR3 is TGTGCCAGCAGTCCCACTAGCGGGATATGGGATACGCAGTATTTT. Its protein is CASSPTSGIWDTQYF.

This chain connects TRBV7-9 to TRBJ2-3; 14 bases agree with TRBD2. CDR1 is SEHNR and CDR2 is FQNEAQ in the germline V gene (reference sequence). The CDR3 runs to 17 residues. V lost 5 bases and J lost 5; bases outside the gene matches: 9. DNA for the CDR3: TGTGCCAGCAGCCACGTTCTGACTAGCGGGGGGGGAGATACGCAGTATTTT. This gives the protein CASSHVLTSGGGDTQYF.

This clonotype was counted a few times. V and J are TRBV18 and TRBJ2-3; tentative D call: TRBD1 (5 bases). Germline CDR1 KGHSH, CDR2 LQKENI. Trimming removed 0 bases at V and 4 bases at J, with 8 bases between. CDR3 length: 14 residues. The DNA of the CDR3 is TGTGCCAGCTCACCACCGGCAGGGCCAGATACGCAGTATTTT. Translated, it gives CASSPPAGPDTQYF.

This clonotype was found a few times. V is TRBV11-2 and J is TRBJ2-3; 7 nucleotides agree with TRBD1. Per the germline V gene, CDR1 is SGHAT and CDR2 is FQNNGV. The CDR3 consists of 15 residues. Trimming cost V 6 bases and J 4 bases; bases outside gene matches: 10. CDR3 loop: CASSRIQGRPDTQYF. DNA of the CDR3: TGTGCCAGCAGTCGAATACAGGGGCGACCAGATACGCAGTATTTT.

This clonotype was found many times. This chain uses TRBV28 with TRBJ2-3, with 8 bases matching TRBD2. CDR3 length equals 18 residues. Germline values: CDR1 MDHEN, CDR2 SYDVKM. With 7 bases clipped from V and 5 bases from J, the junction kept 20 bases outside the gene matches. CDR3 sequence: CASKGLDASGTFIDTQYF. The CDR3 nucleotides are TGTGCCAGCAAGGGACTAGATGCCTCCGGAACGTTCATAGATACGCAGTATTTT.

This clonotype was observed many times. The chain uses TRBV27 and TRBJ1-4, with D hard to call. V was pared by 2 bases and J by 4 bases, with 5 bases between. This CDR3 has 13 residues. Looked up from germline, CDR1 is MNHEY and CDR2 is SMNVEV (reference sequence). CDR3 sequence (DNA): TGTGCCAGCAGTTTAATAAGTAATGAAAAACTGTTTTTT. Its protein is CASSLISNEKLFF.

This clonotype was recorded at least ten times. The chain recombines TRBV27 with TRBJ2-7; TRBD1 is a possible D gene (6 bases). Germline V gene lookup returns CDR1 MNHEY and CDR2 SMNVEV (reference sequence). V lost 3 bases, J lost 1 base, and 7 bases lay in between. This CDR3 has 13 amino acids. The CDR3 sequence is CASSFRGSYEQYF. The CDR3 bases are TGTGCCAGCAGTTTTAGGGGGTCCTACGAGCAGTACTTC.

This clonotype was observed many times. CDR3 loop: CATSAQGSRYNEQFF. CDR3 nucleotide sequence: TGTGCCACCAGTGCCCAGGGGTCGAGATACAATGAGCAGTTCTTC. This chain links TRBV24-1 with TRBJ2-1; perhaps TRBD1 as D (6 bases). Trimming pared 5 bases from V and 4 bases from J, leaving 14 bases between. The germline V gene has CDR1 KGHDR and CDR2 SFDVKD. The CDR3 consists of 15 residues.

In its sample, this clonotype was seen many times. This chain connects TRBV20-1 to TRBJ2-7; D possibly uses TRBD1 or TRBD2 (5 bases each). The CDR3 has 13 amino acids. Between the trimmed V and J ends, which lost 6 bases and 6 bases, there was a span of 18 bases. The germline CDR1 and CDR2 sequences are DFQATT and SNEGSKA (reference sequence). DNA of the CDR3: TGCAGTGCCGCGACGGGGCTTCTTCCCGAGCAGTACTTC. This encodes CSAATGLLPEQYF.

As concerns this clonotype: A read error may explain this, as a much larger clone is one base away. The CDR3 nucleotides read TGTGCCAGCATCGATTACACGGGACAGGACTCTGGAAACACCATATATTTT. Encoded protein: CASIDYTGQDSGNTIYF. The chain combines TRBV7-9 with TRBJ1-3, with 8 positions matching TRBD1. J was trimmed by 0 bases and V by 7 bases; bases with no gene match: 11. CDR3 size: 17 residues. CDR1 and CDR2 from the germline V gene are SEHNR and FQNEAQ (reference sequence).

At least ten counts were recorded for this clonotype. The chain carries TRBV5-4 and TRBJ2-1; the match to TRBD1 covers 8 bases. V trimming: 0 bases; J trimming: 8 bases; junction bases outside the gene matches: 4. The germline gives CDR1 SGHNT, CDR2 YYREEE (reference sequence). The CDR3 has 14 residues. DNA for the CDR3: TGTGCCAGCAGCTTGGCACAGGGGGACGATGAGCAGTTCTTC. Its translation: CASSLAQGDDEQFF.

This clonotype has at least ten counts. The chain uses TRBV7-6 and TRBJ2-5; D uncertain. Trimming left V 6 bases short and J 0 bases short, with 11 bases between. Germline V gene sequence: CDR1 SGHVS, CDR2 FNYEAQ. This CDR3 is built from 14 residues. In DNA form, the CDR3 reads TGTGCCAGCAGGGCCCCGCGGTACCAAGAGACCCAGTACTTC. Amino acid sequence: CASRAPRYQETQYF.

In the case of this clonotype: In this CDR3 the conserved last residue, phenylalanine or tryptophan, is missing, so a read error is likely. J is TRBJ2-5 and V is TRBV4-2; D unresolved. Germline V gives CDR1 LGHNA, CDR2 YNFKEQ. V lost 3 bases to trimming and J lost 4 bases, with 12 bases between them. CDR3 length: 14 residues. CDR3 coding DNA: TGTGCCAGCAGCCAGCCCATCGGTTCAGAGACCCAGTACCTC. Translated: CASSQPIGSETQYL.